This T cell receptor beta chain was identified in a study of brain T cells in children with intractable seizures. The germline V gene has CDR1 ENHRY and CDR2 SYGVKD. Deletions cut 5 bases from V and 0 bases from J, with 8 bases between. This CDR3 has 15 residues. Method: immunoSEQ multiplex PCR; TCRdb's copy keeps in-frame clones and lacks some. Of a few hundred thousand clones listed, approximately 93% are singletons. Study-level results: Only CDR3 sequence similarity suggested viral specificity, without known HCMV serostatus. Pre-surgery blood may have been undersampled, hiding some clones.

About this clone itself: What it binds is unknown.

The time point: blood from clinic visit 5 months post-surgery; TSC patient then seizure free. Surgery cases with the highest brain T cell transcript signatures were chosen for sequencing. Before surgery, patients took at least one anti-epileptic drug. The chain carries TRBV10-3 and TRBJ1-6, with D hard to call. Sequenced here: peripheral blood, sampled roughly 5 months after surgery. The source of this sequence is a boy in the first two years of life with tuberous sclerosis and intractable seizures. The CDR3 spells CAISKELSYNSPLHF. In DNA form, the CDR3 reads TGTGCCATCAGTAAGGAGCTCTCCTATAATTCACCCCTCCACTTT.